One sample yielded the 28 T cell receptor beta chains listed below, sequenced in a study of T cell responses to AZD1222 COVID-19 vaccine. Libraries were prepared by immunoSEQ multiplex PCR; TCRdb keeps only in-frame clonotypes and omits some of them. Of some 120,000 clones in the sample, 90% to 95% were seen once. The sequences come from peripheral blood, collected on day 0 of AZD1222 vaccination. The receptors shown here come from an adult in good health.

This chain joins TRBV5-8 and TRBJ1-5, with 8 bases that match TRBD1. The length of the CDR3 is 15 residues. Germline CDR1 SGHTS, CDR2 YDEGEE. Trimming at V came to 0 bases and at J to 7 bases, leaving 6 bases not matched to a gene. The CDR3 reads CASSLGQGNLQPQHF. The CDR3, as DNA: TGTGCCAGCAGCTTGGGACAGGGGAACCTCCAGCCCCAGCATTTT.

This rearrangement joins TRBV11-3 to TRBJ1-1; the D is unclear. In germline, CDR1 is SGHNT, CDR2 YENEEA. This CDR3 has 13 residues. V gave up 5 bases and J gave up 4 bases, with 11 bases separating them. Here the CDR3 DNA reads TGTGCCAGCAGCATTCCAGCGGTCACTGAAGCTTTCTTT. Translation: CASSIPAVTEAFF.

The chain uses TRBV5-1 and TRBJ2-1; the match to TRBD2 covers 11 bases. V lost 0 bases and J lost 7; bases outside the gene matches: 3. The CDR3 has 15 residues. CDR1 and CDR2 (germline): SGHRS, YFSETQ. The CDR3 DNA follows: TGCGCCAGCAGCTTGGATGTAGCGGGAGGGAATGAGCAGTTCTTC. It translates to CASSLDVAGGNEQFF.

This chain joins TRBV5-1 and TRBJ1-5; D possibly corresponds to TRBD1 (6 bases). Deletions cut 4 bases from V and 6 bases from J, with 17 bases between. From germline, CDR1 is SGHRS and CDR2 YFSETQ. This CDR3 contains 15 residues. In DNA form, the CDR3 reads TGCGCCAGCAGCCCGGGGGCACCGGGAGCTCAGCCCCAGCATTTT. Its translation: CASSPGAPGAQPQHF.

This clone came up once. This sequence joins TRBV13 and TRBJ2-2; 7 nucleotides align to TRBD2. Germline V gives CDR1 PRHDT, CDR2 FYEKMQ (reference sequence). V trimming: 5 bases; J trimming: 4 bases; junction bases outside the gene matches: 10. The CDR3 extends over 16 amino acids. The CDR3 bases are TGTGCCAGCAGCCCCTGGGGCGGGAGAGGCACCGGGGAGCTGTTTTTT. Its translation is CASSPWGGRGTGELFF.

CDR3 coding DNA: TGTGCCAGCAGTCAGGGAGGGGTGGATGGCTACACCTTC. Protein sequence: CASSQGGVDGYTF. The chain couples TRBV6-5 to TRBJ1-2, with D perhaps TRBD1 (5 bases). This CDR3 spans 13 amino acids. With 5 bases removed from V and 6 bases from J, the gap between germline ends came to 13 bases. Germline loops: CDR1 MNHEY, CDR2 SVGAGI.

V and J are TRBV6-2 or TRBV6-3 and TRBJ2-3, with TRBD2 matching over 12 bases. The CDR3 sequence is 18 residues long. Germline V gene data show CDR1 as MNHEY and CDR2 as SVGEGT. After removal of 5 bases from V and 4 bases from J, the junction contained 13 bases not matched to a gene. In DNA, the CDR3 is TGTGCCAGCAGTCCCTCTTTGATTCTAGCGGGAGGGGCAGATACGCAGTATTTT. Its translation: CASSPSLILAGGADTQYF.

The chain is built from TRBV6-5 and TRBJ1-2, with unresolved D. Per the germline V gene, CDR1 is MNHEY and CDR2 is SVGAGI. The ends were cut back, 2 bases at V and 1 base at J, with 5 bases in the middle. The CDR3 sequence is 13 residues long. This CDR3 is CASSYTINYGYTF. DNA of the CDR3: TGTGCCAGCAGTTACACTATTAACTATGGCTACACCTTC.

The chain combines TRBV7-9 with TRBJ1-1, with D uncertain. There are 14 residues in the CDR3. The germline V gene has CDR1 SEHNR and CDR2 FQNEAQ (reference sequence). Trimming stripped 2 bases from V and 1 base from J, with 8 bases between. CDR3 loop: CASSLKVENTEAFF. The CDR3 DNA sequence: TGTGCCAGCAGCTTAAAGGTAGAGAACACTGAAGCTTTCTTT.

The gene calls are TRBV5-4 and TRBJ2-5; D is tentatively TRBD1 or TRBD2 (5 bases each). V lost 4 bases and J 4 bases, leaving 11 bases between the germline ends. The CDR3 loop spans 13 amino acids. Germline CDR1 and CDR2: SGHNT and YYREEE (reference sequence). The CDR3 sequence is CASSARDAETQYF. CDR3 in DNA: TGTGCCAGCAGCGCCCGGGACGCAGAGACCCAGTACTTC.

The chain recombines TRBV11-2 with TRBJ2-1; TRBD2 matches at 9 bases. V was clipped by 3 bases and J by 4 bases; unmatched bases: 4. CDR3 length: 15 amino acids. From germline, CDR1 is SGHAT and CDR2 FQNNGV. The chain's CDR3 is CASSFLAGKYNEQFF. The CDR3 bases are TGTGCCAGCAGCTTCCTAGCGGGAAAATACAATGAGCAGTTCTTC.

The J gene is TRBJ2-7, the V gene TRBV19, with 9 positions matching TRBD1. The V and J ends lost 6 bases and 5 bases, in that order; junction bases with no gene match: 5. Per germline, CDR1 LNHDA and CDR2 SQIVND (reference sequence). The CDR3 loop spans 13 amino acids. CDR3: CASRGQGRDEQYF. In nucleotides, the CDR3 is TGTGCCAGTAGGGGACAGGGAAGGGACGAGCAGTACTTC.

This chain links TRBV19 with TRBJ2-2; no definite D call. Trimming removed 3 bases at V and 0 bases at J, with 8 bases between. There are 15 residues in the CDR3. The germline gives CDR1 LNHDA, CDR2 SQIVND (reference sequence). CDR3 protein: CASSMSPANTGELFF. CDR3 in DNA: TGTGCCAGTAGTATGTCCCCAGCGAACACCGGGGAGCTGTTTTTT.

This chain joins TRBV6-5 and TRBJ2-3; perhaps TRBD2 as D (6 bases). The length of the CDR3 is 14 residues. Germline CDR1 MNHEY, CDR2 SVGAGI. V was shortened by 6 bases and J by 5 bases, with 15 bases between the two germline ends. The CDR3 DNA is TGTGCCAGCAGCTCCCCGAGGAGGGAAGATACGCAGTATTTT. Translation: CASSSPRREDTQYF.

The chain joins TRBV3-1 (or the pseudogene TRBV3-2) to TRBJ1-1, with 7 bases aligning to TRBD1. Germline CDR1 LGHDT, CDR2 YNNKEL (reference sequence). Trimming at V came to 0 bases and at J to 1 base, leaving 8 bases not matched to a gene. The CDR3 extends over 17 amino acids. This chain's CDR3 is CASSQEWGTATNTEAFF. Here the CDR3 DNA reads TGTGCCAGCAGCCAAGAATGGGGGACAGCGACGAACACTGAAGCTTTCTTT.

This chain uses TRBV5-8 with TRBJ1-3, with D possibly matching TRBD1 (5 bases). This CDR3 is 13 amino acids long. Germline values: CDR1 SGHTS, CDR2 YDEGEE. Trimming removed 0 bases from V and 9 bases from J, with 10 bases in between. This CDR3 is CASSLGRVSTIYF. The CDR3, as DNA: TGTGCCAGCAGCTTGGGCAGGGTGAGCACCATATATTTT.

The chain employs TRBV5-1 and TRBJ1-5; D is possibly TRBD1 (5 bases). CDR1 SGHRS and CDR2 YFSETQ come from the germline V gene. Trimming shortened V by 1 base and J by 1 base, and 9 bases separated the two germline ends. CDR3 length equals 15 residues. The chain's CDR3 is CASSLYGASNQPQHF. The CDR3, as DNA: TGCGCCAGCAGCTTGTATGGGGCAAGCAATCAGCCCCAGCATTTT.

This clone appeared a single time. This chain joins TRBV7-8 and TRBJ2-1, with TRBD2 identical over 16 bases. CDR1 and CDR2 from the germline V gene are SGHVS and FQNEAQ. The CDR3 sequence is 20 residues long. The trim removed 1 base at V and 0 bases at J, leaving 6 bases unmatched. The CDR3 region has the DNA TGTGCCAGCAGCTTAGGTTTGGGACTAGCGGGAGGGTACTCCTACAATGAGCAGTTCTTC. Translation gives CASSLGLGLAGGYSYNEQFF.

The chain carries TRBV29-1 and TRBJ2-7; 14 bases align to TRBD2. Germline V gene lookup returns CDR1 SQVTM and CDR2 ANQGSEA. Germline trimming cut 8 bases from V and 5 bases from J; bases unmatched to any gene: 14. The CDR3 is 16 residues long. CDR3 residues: CSTRGGTSGRRNEQYF. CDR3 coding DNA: TGCAGCACCCGAGGGGGGACTAGCGGGAGAAGGAACGAGCAGTACTTC.

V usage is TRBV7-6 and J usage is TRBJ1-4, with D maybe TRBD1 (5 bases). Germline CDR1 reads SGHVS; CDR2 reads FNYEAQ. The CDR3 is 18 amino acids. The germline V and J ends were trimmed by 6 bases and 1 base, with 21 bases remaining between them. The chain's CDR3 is CASSQGGAGWGTNEKLFF. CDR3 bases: TGTGCCAGCAGTCAAGGCGGGGCAGGATGGGGAACTAATGAAAAACTGTTTTTT.

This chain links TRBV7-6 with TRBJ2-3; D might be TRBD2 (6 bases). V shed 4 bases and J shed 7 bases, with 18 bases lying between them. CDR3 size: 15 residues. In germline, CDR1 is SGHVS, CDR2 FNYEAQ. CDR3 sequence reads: CASSSSVRRGNTQYF. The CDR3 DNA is TGTGCCAGCAGCTCCTCGGTTCGTCGCGGGAATACGCAGTATTTT.

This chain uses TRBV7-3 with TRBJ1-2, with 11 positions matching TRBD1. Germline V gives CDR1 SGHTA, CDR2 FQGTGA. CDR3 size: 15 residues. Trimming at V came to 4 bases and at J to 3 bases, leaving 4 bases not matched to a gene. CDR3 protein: CASSSGQGEDYGYTF. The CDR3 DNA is TGTGCCAGCAGCTCGGGACAGGGGGAAGACTATGGCTACACCTTC.

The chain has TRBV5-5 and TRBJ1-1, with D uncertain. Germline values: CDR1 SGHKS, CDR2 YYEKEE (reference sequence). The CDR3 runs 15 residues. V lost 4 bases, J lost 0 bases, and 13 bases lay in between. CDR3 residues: CASSPQVLLNTEAFF. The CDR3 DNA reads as TGTGCCAGCAGCCCCCAGGTTCTCTTGAACACTGAAGCTTTCTTT.

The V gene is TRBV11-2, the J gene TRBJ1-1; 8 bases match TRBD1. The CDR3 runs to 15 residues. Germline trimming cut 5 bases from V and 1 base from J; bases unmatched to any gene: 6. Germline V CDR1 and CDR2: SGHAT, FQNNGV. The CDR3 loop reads CASSAPDRGNTEAFF. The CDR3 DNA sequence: TGTGCCAGCAGCGCCCCCGACAGGGGGAACACTGAAGCTTTCTTT. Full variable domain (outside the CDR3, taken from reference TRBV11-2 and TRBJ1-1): EAGVAQSPRYKIIEKRQSVAFWCNPISGHATLYWYQQILGQGPKLLIQFQNNGVVDDSQLPKDRFSAERLKGVDSTLKIQPAKLEDSAVYLCASSAPDRGNTEAFFGQGTRLTVV.

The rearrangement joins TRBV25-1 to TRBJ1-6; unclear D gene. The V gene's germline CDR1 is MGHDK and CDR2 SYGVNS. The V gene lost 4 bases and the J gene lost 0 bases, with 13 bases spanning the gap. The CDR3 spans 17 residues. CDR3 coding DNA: TGTGCCAGCAGTGGAGACTCGTTGAGCTCCTATAATTCACCCCTCCACTTT. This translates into CASSGDSLSSYNSPLHF.

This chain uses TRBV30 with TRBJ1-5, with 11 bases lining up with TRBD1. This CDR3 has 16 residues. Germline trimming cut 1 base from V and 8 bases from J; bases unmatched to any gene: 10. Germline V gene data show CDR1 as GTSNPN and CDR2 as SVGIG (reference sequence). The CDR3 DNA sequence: TGTGCCTGGAGTGCCCTAGGACAGGGGGCAGTCAAGCCCCAGCATTTT. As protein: CAWSALGQGAVKPQHF.

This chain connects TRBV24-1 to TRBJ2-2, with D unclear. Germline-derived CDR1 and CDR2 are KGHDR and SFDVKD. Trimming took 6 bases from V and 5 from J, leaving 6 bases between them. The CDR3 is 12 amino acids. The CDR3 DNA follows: TGTGCCACCAGTTCGCGGACCGGGGAGCTGTTTTTT. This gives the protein CATSSRTGELFF.

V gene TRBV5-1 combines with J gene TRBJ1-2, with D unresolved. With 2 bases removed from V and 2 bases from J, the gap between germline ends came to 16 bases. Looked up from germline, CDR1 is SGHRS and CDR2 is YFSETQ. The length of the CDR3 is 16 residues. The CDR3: CASSFTNRTENYGYTF. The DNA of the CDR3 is TGCGCCAGCAGCTTCACCAACCGGACGGAGAACTATGGCTACACCTTC.